This entry lists 20 T cell receptor beta chains sequenced from one sample in a study of T cell responses to AZD1222 COVID-19 vaccine. Generated by immunoSEQ multiplex PCR, the TCRdb table keeps only in-frame clones and is missing some. The sample contains about 130,000 clones, over 90% of which appear only once. This material consisted of peripheral blood, taken on day 0 of AZD1222 vaccination. The source of these receptors is an adult in good health.

The V call is TRBV3-1 (or the pseudogene TRBV3-2), the J call TRBJ2-7, with TRBD1 as a possible D gene (6 bases). CDR3 length: 16 residues. Per germline, CDR1 LGHDT and CDR2 YNNKEL (reference sequence). The V and J ends lost 0 bases and 5 bases respectively, with 17 bases between them. Here the CDR3 reads CASSQEGRAGENEQYF. The CDR3 nucleotides are TGTGCCAGCAGCCAAGAGGGAAGGGCAGGGGAAAACGAGCAGTACTTC.

The chain carries TRBV18 and TRBJ1-2; TRBD1 aligns across 7 bases. The CDR3 has 15 amino acids. CDR1 and CDR2 (germline): KGHSH, LQKENI. Unmatched junction bases numbered 8, after V lost 3 bases and J lost 4 bases. In DNA, the CDR3 is TGTGCCAGCTCACCCGCCACAGGGGAAAGCTATGGCTACACCTTC. Its protein product is CASSPATGESYGYTF.

The CDR3: CASRSGYTEAFF. CDR3 DNA sequence: TGTGCCAGCAGATCAGGGTACACTGAAGCTTTCTTT. The chain carries TRBV12-3 or TRBV12-4 and TRBJ1-1; possibly TRBD1 for D (5 bases). Trimming took off 6 bases at V and 3 bases at J, with 8 bases between the two ends. The CDR3 runs to 12 residues.

The chain recombines TRBV25-1 with TRBJ1-1, with D tentatively TRBD1 (5 bases). CDR1 is MGHDK, CDR2 SYGVNS, per germline. The CDR3 runs 13 residues. V was clipped by 8 bases and J by 0 bases, with 10 bases between them. CDR3 DNA sequence: TGTGCCAGCGAAGACAGTATGAACACTGAAGCTTTCTTT. Protein product: CASEDSMNTEAFF.

The DNA for the CDR3 is TGTGCCAGCAGTCCTTCAGGGACCTACGAGCAGTACTTC. It codes for CASSPSGTYEQYF. The chain combines TRBV9 with TRBJ2-7; D may be TRBD1 (5 bases). V lost 5 bases and J 2 bases, leaving 11 bases between the germline ends. The CDR3 spans 13 residues. Germline assignment: CDR1 SGDLS and CDR2 YYNGEE.

This chain connects TRBV7-2 to TRBJ2-2, with unresolved D. This CDR3 spans 14 amino acids. CDR1 is SGHTA, CDR2 FQGNSA, per germline. Trimming cost V 0 bases and J 3 bases, with 5 bases left between them. The CDR3 region is CASSLAVHTGELFF. The CDR3 nucleotides are TGTGCCAGCAGCTTAGCCGTTCACACCGGGGAGCTGTTTTTT.

The genes are TRBV2 and TRBJ2-7; no reliable D call. Between the trimmed V and J ends, which lost 7 bases and 2 bases, there was a span of 12 bases. This CDR3 comprises 13 residues. Germline CDR1 is SNHLY and CDR2 is FYNNEI. CDR3 nucleotide sequence: TGTGCCAGCAACCCCGCCGGTACCTACGAGCAGTACTTC. It encodes CASNPAGTYEQYF.

The chain recombines TRBV6-5 with TRBJ2-1; D is uncertain. Germline CDR1 reads MNHEY; CDR2 reads SVGAGI. CDR3 size: 12 residues. Trimming removed 6 bases at V and 4 bases at J, with 7 bases between. CDR3 DNA: TGTGCCAGCAGACTTCCGTACAATGAGCAGTTCTTC. This codes for CASRLPYNEQFF.

The V call is TRBV6-2 or TRBV6-3, the J call TRBJ2-3; D is unresolved. The CDR3 totals 15 residues. Germline V gene lookup returns CDR1 MNHEY and CDR2 SVGEGT. The V end lost 2 bases, the J end lost 2 bases, and 11 bases lay between the germline ends. The CDR3 loop reads CASSYPESVTDTQYF. In DNA form, the CDR3 reads TGTGCCAGCAGTTACCCAGAGTCCGTCACAGATACGCAGTATTTT.

The CDR3 protein is CAISAGDRNSGNTIYF. The CDR3 DNA reads as TGTGCCATCAGTGCGGGGGACAGGAACTCTGGAAACACCATATATTTT. The chain combines TRBV10-3 with TRBJ1-3; TRBD1 aligns across 8 bases. Germline CDR1 ENHRY, CDR2 SYGVKD. V trimming: 4 bases; J trimming: 0 bases; junction bases outside the gene matches: 5. The length of the CDR3 is 16 residues.

The genes are TRBV27 and TRBJ1-2; possibly TRBD1 for D (6 bases). V was shortened by 4 bases and J by 1 base, with 16 bases between the two germline ends. Germline CDR1 reads MNHEY; CDR2 reads SMNVEV (reference sequence). This CDR3 contains 16 residues. The CDR3, as DNA: TGTGCCAGCAGTTCCCTGACAGGCACTCTTAACTATGGCTACACCTTC. Translated, it gives CASSSLTGTLNYGYTF.

This chain joins TRBV28 and TRBJ1-1; D is unclear. Germline-derived CDR1 and CDR2 are MDHEN and SYDVKM. The CDR3 totals 14 residues. V lost 6 bases, J lost 4 bases, and 15 bases lay in between. The CDR3, as DNA: TGTGCCAGCAGCCCCCGTAGGTCGGCCACTGAAGCTTTCTTT. Amino acid sequence: CASSPRRSATEAFF.

The V gene is TRBV5-8, the J gene TRBJ2-7; 8 bases map to TRBD1. Germline V gene sequence: CDR1 SGHTS, CDR2 YDEGEE. The length of the CDR3 is 18 residues. Unmatched junction bases numbered 19, after V lost 4 bases and J lost 4 bases. CDR3 amino acids: CASSGDFVDRGSEYEQYF. The CDR3 DNA reads as TGTGCCAGCAGCGGAGACTTCGTCGACAGGGGTAGTGAGTACGAGCAGTACTTC.

The chain couples TRBV2 to TRBJ1-2, with D uncertain. The CDR3 extends over 13 amino acids. Trimming shortened V by 3 bases and J by 4 bases, and 9 bases separated the two germline ends. Per germline, CDR1 SNHLY and CDR2 FYNNEI. The CDR3 sequence: CASSDGSLYGYTF. DNA for the CDR3: TGTGCCAGCAGTGACGGCAGTCTCTATGGCTACACCTTC.

This clone was seen just once. The gene calls are TRBV12-3 or TRBV12-4 and TRBJ1-2, with D maybe TRBD1 (5 bases). Trimming shortened V by 0 bases and J by 8 bases, and 10 bases separated the two germline ends. The CDR3 length is 13 residues. DNA for the CDR3: TGTGCCAGCAGTTTAGCGCGGGGGATCGGCTACACCTTC. Residues: CASSLARGIGYTF.

This sequence joins TRBV9 and TRBJ1-3; D might be TRBD1 (5 bases). Germline CDR1 SGDLS, CDR2 YYNGEE. This CDR3 has 16 residues. Trimming shortened V by 2 bases and J by 0 bases, and 12 bases separated the two germline ends. The chain's CDR3 is CASSVEGPNSGNTIYF. The CDR3 nucleotides read TGTGCCAGCAGCGTGGAGGGACCAAACTCTGGAAACACCATATATTTT.

The chain links TRBV9 to TRBJ1-4, with D possibly TRBD1 on 6 matching bases. Germline CDR1 is SGDLS and CDR2 is YYNGEE. V lost 5 bases, J lost 7 bases, and 18 bases lay in between. This CDR3 comprises 15 residues. This CDR3 is CASSRGGGAGEKLFF. CDR3 nucleotides: TGTGCCAGCAGTCGGGGCGGGGGCGCCGGTGAAAAACTGTTTTTT.

The chain recombines TRBV7-2 with TRBJ1-1, with D uncertain. The V end was cut by 1 base, the J end by 4 bases, with 7 bases between. The CDR3 sequence is 13 residues long. Germline CDR1 is SGHTA and CDR2 is FQGNSA. The DNA of the CDR3 is TGTGCCAGCAGCTTAGTTTGGGGCACTGAAGCTTTCTTT. It codes for CASSLVWGTEAFF.

The chain has TRBV7-8 and TRBJ2-7; D is undetermined. Trimming took off 3 bases at V and 4 bases at J, with 4 bases between the two ends. The CDR3 runs to 11 residues. Germline CDR1 reads SGHVS; CDR2 reads FQNEAQ. CDR3 sequence reads: CASSLKYEQYF. DNA of the CDR3: TGTGCCAGCAGCTTGAAATACGAGCAGTACTTC.

The V gene is TRBV7-2, the J gene TRBJ2-1, with a tentative D call TRBD2 (6 bases). The CDR3 sequence is 14 residues long. V was trimmed by 1 base and J by 7 bases, leaving 11 bases between them. In germline, CDR1 is SGHTA, CDR2 FQGNSA. The CDR3 DNA reads TGTGCCAGCAGCTTAGTGGCTAGCGCGAATGAGCAGTTCTTC. Its translation is CASSLVASANEQFF.